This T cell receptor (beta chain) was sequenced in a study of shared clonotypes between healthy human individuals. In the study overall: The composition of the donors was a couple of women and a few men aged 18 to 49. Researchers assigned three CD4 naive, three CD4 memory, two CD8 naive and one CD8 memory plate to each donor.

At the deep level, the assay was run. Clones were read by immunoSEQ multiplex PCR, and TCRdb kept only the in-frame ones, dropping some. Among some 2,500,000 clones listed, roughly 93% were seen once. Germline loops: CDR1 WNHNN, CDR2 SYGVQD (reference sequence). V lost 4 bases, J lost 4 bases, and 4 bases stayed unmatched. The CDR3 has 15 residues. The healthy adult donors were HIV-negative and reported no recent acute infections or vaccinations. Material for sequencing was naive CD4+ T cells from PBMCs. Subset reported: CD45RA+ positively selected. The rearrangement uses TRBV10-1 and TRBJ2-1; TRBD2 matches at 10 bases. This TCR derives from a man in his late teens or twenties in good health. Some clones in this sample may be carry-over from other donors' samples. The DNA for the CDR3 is TGCGCCAGCAGTGGAGGACTAGCGGATTACAATGAGCAGTTCTTC. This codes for CASSGGLADYNEQFF.